This T cell receptor (beta chain) was captured by sequencing in a study of blood T cell repertoires in COVID-19. Overall study context: Samples taken during acute and convalescent COVID-19 were collected in the United States, Italy and Spain.

The CDR3 has 13 amino acids. Germline CDR1 is LGHNA and CDR2 is YNFKEQ. The V and J ends lost 0 bases and 8 bases respectively, with 10 bases between them. Per the authors' pipeline: Reference gene primer amplification in the assay estimated nucleated cell counts. This table comes from immunoSEQ multiplex PCR, and its TCRdb copy is limited to in-frame clones, with some not included. V and J calls plus clone size are reproduced from that table; the DNA served to infer D and trimming. Of 85,000 to 130,000 clones in the sample, 80% to 90% were seen once. The cohort comprised adults aged roughly 18 to 100 years residing in some 24 US areas.

The material sequenced was PBMCs or T cells enriched from blood (not recorded which). The sequence was obtained from a woman between 45 and 65 years old who had recovered from COVID-19. The rearrangement uses TRBV4-2 and TRBJ1-2; D gene ambiguous. The CDR3 region is CASSQDLTKGYTF. The CDR3 DNA sequence: TGTGCCAGCAGCCAAGATTTAACAAAGGGCTACACCTTC.